The source of this T cell receptor beta chain is a study of T cell responses to AZD1222 COVID-19 vaccine. TCRdb's copy holds only in-frame clones and misses some; the assay was immunoSEQ multiplex PCR. In the table there are about 160,000 clones, 92% of which are singletons. This clone was counted only a few times. The clonotype originates from an adult who received the AZD1222 COVID-19 vaccine. The specimen was peripheral blood, collected 28 days after the second AZD1222 dose.

CDR3 region: CASSRKQGARTEAFF. The DNA for the CDR3 is TGCGCCAGCAGCCGCAAACAGGGGGCGCGGACTGAAGCTTTCTTT. This chain links TRBV4-1 with TRBJ1-1, with 9 bases identical to TRBD1. In germline, CDR1 is MGHRA, CDR2 YSYEKL. J lost 5 bases, V lost 4 bases, and 8 bases had no gene match. The CDR3 length is 15 residues.